What follows describes a single TCR beta chain. This clonotype was recorded a few times. Its antigen remains unidentified. One base away there is no much larger clone; base qualities are not given. Unfractionated whole blood was collected in Tempus Blood RNA tubes, and total RNA was extracted from that blood. As TCR sequencing controls, four or five healthy volunteers were used, with blood taken at day 0, 2 weeks and 6 weeks. Library generation was performed with 5' RACE. Sequencing used an Illumina MiSeq. During library preparation, unique molecular identifiers were attached to individual cDNA molecules so that TCRs could be counted in a quantitative, reproducible way. The original methods were these. Samples had a median of roughly 99,000 TCRs, with a range from about 23,224 to 750,000. V, J and CDR3 annotation of the TCR reads was performed with the Decombinator software suite. For the PS versus PT1 abundance plots, all samples were subsampled to the same number of TCRs (28,000). Expanded TCRs were defined as absent before sensitization and observed at least eight times at the 2-week time point. TCRdb passed the public sequencing reads through fastp at Q25 and MiXCR, retaining productive beta sequences. One record per CDR3 amino acid sequence lists the most common genes and DNA. Clone size and V and J calls follow TCRdb, not the original study. This sample lists about 140,000 distinct CDR3 sequences; about 4.3% were detected once. Together, the top ten hold 1.3% to 1.5% of the sample.

The CDR3 measures 16 amino acids from cysteine to phenylalanine. This entry keeps only the CDR3 DNA: 48 bases, framed from base 1. Trimming removed 2 bases from V and 5 bases from J; the gene matches leave 9 bases unexplained. The CDR1 and CDR2 encoded by the germline V gene are SGHNT and YENEEA. The data were obtained in a study of human T cells and chemical hapten exposure (dated by TCRdb to the early 2020s). For the wider study: Libraries were pooled for sequencing, and variation in per-sample TCR yields was attributed mainly to small differences in library volumes within the pool. From each blood RNA sample, both TCR alpha and TCR beta chains were sequenced. This study followed changes in the peripheral blood TCR repertoire in vivo during primary and secondary sensitization of alopecia patients to the hapten diphenylcyclopropenone (DPC). General conclusions and limits of the study: After repeated subsampling, changes were observed in the strength of the expansion versus patch-test correlation and in the threshold at which the correlation became significant. DPC sensitization did not change how many TCRs were above 1 in 1000 frequency, and no evidence was found of alterations in global repertoire structure.

The TCR comes from a female donor in good health. This chain is built from TRBV11-3 and TRBJ2-3; TRBD2 aligns with 8 central bases. The CDR3 sequence is CASSLPRGVWKDTQYF. The bases are TGTGCCAGCAGCTTACCGCGGGGGGTCTGGAAAGATACGCAGTATTTT.